The text below deals with one T cell receptor beta chain. Its specificity is unknown. The repertoire was sequenced with immunoSEQ multiplex PCR; TCRdb's copy has only in-frame clones and lacks some. Of some 77,000 clones in the sample, under 75% were seen once. This entry belongs to a study of vaccination effects on CD4 cells after COVID-19. Study-level points and caveats: The study found marked clonal contraction of infection- and vaccine-induced clones late after vaccination.

Sequencing followed a ViraFEST assay step that expanded antigen-specific CD4+ T cells with viral peptide pools. Cells that had been cultured for approximately eleven days were the source of isolated CD4+ T cells. Nucleocapsid antibody tests were negative, and the vaccine recipients had no prior SARS-CoV-2 infection. Every well housed two million PBMC, which grew in culture alongside around 11 IU/ml IL-2 and approximately 10 ug/ml peptides. Cells had half their medium changed to IL-2 medium on days 3 and 7. Germline CDR1 is MGHRA and CDR2 is YSYEKL. The trim removed 5 bases at V and 4 bases at J, leaving 6 bases unmatched. This CDR3 has 16 amino acids.

This material consisted of CD4+ T cells from PBMCs cultured with HCoV-OC43 spike peptides, taken before COVID-19 vaccination. The subset denotes: HCoV-OC43 spike overlapping peptide pool stimulation. V and J are TRBV4-1 and TRBJ2-1; TRBD2 aligns across 12 bases. The sequence derives from a human donor who received a COVID-19 vaccine. The CDR3 protein is CASSKPGTSGYNEQFF. DNA of the CDR3: TGCGCCAGCAGCAAACCCGGGACTAGCGGGTACAATGAGCAGTTCTTC.